This TCR beta chain was sequenced during a study of blood T cell repertoires in COVID-19 (TCRdb year 2020). For context, the study as a whole: The collaborator samples originated in the United States, Italy and Spain and spanned the acute and convalescent phases of COVID-19. Samples were obtained from the ongoing ImmuneRACE study (first 160 participants) and from about 1,300 subjects provided by 6 global collaborators. The repertoires were released in a freely available public database intended as a resource for research on the immune response to SARS-CoV-2. Deeply sampled blood TCRbeta repertoires from subjects exposed to, actively infected with, or recovered from COVID-19 were included in the dataset. A de-identified subject ID, COVID-19 status, age in years and sex were almost always included in the sample metadata. The material from the prospective study consisted of cDNA or gDNA derived from T cells, B-cell-depleted T cells, or PBMCs. Where HLA class I and class II types were available, the types were taken from metadata supplied by the sample provider, not from assay-based typing.

At one collaborating source in Seattle, patients were enrolled during active infection and were followed longitudinally through the course of disease. The collaborating institutions used their own protocols to collect whole blood in K2EDTA tubes. For TCRbeta analysis, collaborator samples were shipped as frozen whole blood, as isolated PBMCs, or as DNA extracted from either sample type. With respect to this clone: Its antigen is not yet known. No conserved phenylalanine or tryptophan ends this CDR3, so it is likely a read error. It is unclear where the CDR3 begins or ends on the DNA, so no DNA is shown, and the CDR3 is as TCRdb lists it.

The immunoSEQ Assay, a bias-controlled multiplex PCR, was used to amplify TCRbeta CDR3 regions from genomic DNA. On the study's bioinformatics: Within the assay, amplification of reference gene primers was used to estimate how many nucleated cells each sample contained. Sequence reads were collapsed and filtered to measure the absolute abundance of every unique TCRbeta CDR3 rearrangement. For each sample, productive Simpson clonality was calculated as the square root of Simpson's diversity index across productive rearrangements. TCRdb limited this immuneACCESS table to in-frame rearrangements with V and J called. A share of clones is missing; checked studies link under half to unresolved V genes, and the rest is unexplained. From that table come the V and J calls and clone size; the DNA was used to work out D and trimming. The sample records 250,000 to 350,000 clones, around nine tenths of which are singletons. Approximately 10% of the sample belongs to the ten largest clones.

The CDR3 has 14 residues if both end residues are counted. Based on the germline V gene, the CDR1 and CDR2 sequences are MNHEY and SVGAGI. Overall study results and their limits: The quantity of clinical and demographic metadata differed by source and by participant and was supplied without curation.

The material sequenced was peripheral blood. This sequence uses TRBV6-5 and TRBJ2-3; the table's D call of TRBD1 was not tested on the DNA. This clonotype was obtained from a woman in her 30s with COVID-19, enrolled during active disease. The CDR3 corresponds to CASSYPYLRQINST.